Presented here are 28 T cell receptor beta chains from one specimen sequenced in a study of shared clonotypes between healthy human individuals. This table comes from immunoSEQ multiplex PCR, and its TCRdb copy is limited to in-frame clones, with some not included. The data contain roughly 1,600,000 clones, about 98.5% of them singletons. Sequencing input: naive CD4+ T cells sorted from blood. The sample's subset: CD45RA+ positively selected. The receptors shown here come from a man aged 25-40 years in good health.

As for this clone: This same CDR3 is encoded by further DNA sequences in the sample. J is TRBJ2-2 and V is TRBV9, with D unresolved. CDR3 length equals 14 residues. The V end lost 0 bases, the J end lost 5 bases, and 8 bases lay between the germline ends. The germline gives CDR1 SGDLS, CDR2 YYNGEE. CDR3 DNA sequence: TGTGCCAGCAGCGTAGAGGTGGGAACCGGGGAGCTGTTTTTT. As protein: CASSVEVGTGELFF. Drawing the rest from reference TRBV9 and TRBJ2-2, the complete variable domain is DSGVTQTPKHLITATGQRVTLRCSPRSGDLSVYWYQQSLDQGLQFLIQYYNGEERAKGNILERFSAQQFPDLHSELNLSSLELGDSALYFCASSVEVGTGELFFGEGSRLTVL.

The CDR3 sequence: CASSWGRARPDTQYF. The CDR3 DNA reads TGTGCCAGCAGCTGGGGGCGGGCACGGCCAGATACGCAGTATTTT. The rearrangement joins TRBV21-1 to TRBJ2-3; whether TRBD1, the table's D call, matches the DNA was not checked. TRBV21-1 is designated a pseudogene. This CDR3 comprises 15 residues.

The chain has TRBV7-6 and TRBJ2-3; D possibly uses TRBD1 or TRBD2 (5 bases each). This CDR3 is built from 16 residues. V was trimmed by 1 base and J by 4 bases, leaving 15 bases between them. Germline assignment: CDR1 SGHVS and CDR2 FNYEAQ. CDR3 DNA sequence: TGTGCCAGCAGCTTAGTCGGGGCTAGCTCCCCAGATACGCAGTATTTT. Its translation is CASSLVGASSPDTQYF.

V and J are TRBV5-1 and TRBJ2-1; D not certain. Deletions cut 0 bases from V and 0 bases from J, with 7 bases between. CDR1 is SGHRS, CDR2 YFSETQ, per germline. CDR3 length: 15 residues. Written as DNA, the CDR3 is TGCGCCAGCAGCTTGGCCAAGAGCTCCTACAATGAGCAGTTCTTC. It encodes CASSLAKSSYNEQFF. The full variable domain, with the rest looked up from reference TRBV5-1 and TRBJ2-1, is KAGVTQTPRYLIKTRGQQVTLSCSPISGHRSVSWYQQTPGQGLQFLFEYFSETQRNKGNFPGRFSGRQFSNSRSEMNVSTLELGDSALYLCASSLAKSSYNEQFFGPGTRLTVL.

The chain combines TRBV7-3 with TRBJ2-2, with 10 bases that match TRBD2. The germline gives CDR1 SGHTA, CDR2 FQGTGA. V gave up 5 bases and J gave up 6 bases; unmatched junction bases: 18. The CDR3 totals 19 residues. CDR3 coding DNA: TGTGCCAGCAGCCCTACTCGAGTCTCCAGCGGGAGGGTCCCCGGGGAGCTGTTTTTT. The encoded protein is CASSPTRVSSGRVPGELFF.

The rearrangement uses TRBV19 and TRBJ2-1; 10 nucleotides match TRBD1. Per the germline V gene, CDR1 is LNHDA and CDR2 is SQIVND (reference sequence). There are 15 residues in the CDR3. V shed 5 bases and J 8 bases; nucleotides not matched to a gene: 9. This chain's CDR3 is CASSPLGQGPDEQFF. The CDR3 DNA is TGTGCCAGTAGTCCGCTGGGACAGGGGCCAGATGAGCAGTTCTTC.

The chain joins TRBV5-1 to TRBJ2-2; 9 nucleotides line up with TRBD1. Germline V gives CDR1 SGHRS, CDR2 YFSETQ. Trimming removed 7 bases from V and 6 bases from J; junction bases left unmatched: 13. The CDR3 consists of 16 residues. CDR3 sequence reads: CASRRPGQGPSGELFF. CDR3 nucleotides: TGCGCCAGCCGGAGACCGGGACAGGGTCCCTCCGGGGAGCTGTTTTTT. Full variable domain (rest looked up from reference TRBV5-1 and TRBJ2-2): KAGVTQTPRYLIKTRGQQVTLSCSPISGHRSVSWYQQTPGQGLQFLFEYFSETQRNKGNFPGRFSGRQFSNSRSEMNVSTLELGDSALYLCASRRPGQGPSGELFFGEGSRLTVL.

The chain joins TRBV14 to TRBJ2-2; TRBD2 might be the D (6 bases). The CDR3 consists of 14 residues. V lost 1 base and J 6 bases, leaving 9 bases between the germline ends. CDR1 is SGHDN, CDR2 FVKESK, per germline. DNA of the CDR3: TGTGCCAGCAGCCAAGTTCCGGGAGCCGGGGAGCTGTTTTTT. It specifies CASSQVPGAGELFF.

The chain joins TRBV7-3 to TRBJ2-6; 7 bases are shared with TRBD1. This CDR3 contains 18 residues. Germline loops: CDR1 SGHTA, CDR2 FQGTGA. J gave up 2 bases and V 6 bases, and 13 bases lay outside the gene matches. In nucleotides, the CDR3 is TGTGCCAGCAGTCCCCGGACAGGTGTTCTTACTGGGGCCAACGTCCTGACTTTC. Protein sequence: CASSPRTGVLTGANVLTF.

In this sample, this clone turned up once. J is TRBJ2-5 and V is TRBV7-3; D is ambiguous. The V and J ends lost 1 base and 1 base respectively, with 7 bases between them. Germline V gives CDR1 SGHTA, CDR2 FQGTGA. The CDR3 extends over 14 amino acids. The CDR3 reads CASSLIGTQETQYF. In DNA form, the CDR3 reads TGTGCCAGCAGCTTAATCGGTACCCAAGAGACCCAGTACTTC.

The chain joins TRBV2 to TRBJ2-3; D uncertain. Germline V lookup: CDR1 SNHLY, CDR2 FYNNEI. The CDR3 has 10 residues. The V and J ends lost 2 bases and 8 bases respectively, with 2 bases between them. The CDR3 loop is CASSEFTQYF. The CDR3 DNA sequence: TGTGCCAGCAGTGAATTTACGCAGTATTTT. The whole variable domain, remainder taken from reference TRBV2 and TRBJ2-3, is EPEVTQTPSHQVTQMGQEVILRCVPISNHLYFYWYRQILGQKVEFLVSFYNNEISEKSEIFDDQFSVERPDGSNFTLKIRSTKLEDSAMYFCASSEFTQYFGPGTRLTVL.

This rearrangement joins TRBV10-3 to TRBJ1-1, with D hard to call. The CDR3 length is 13 residues. Germline CDR1 reads ENHRY; CDR2 reads SYGVKD. Between the trimmed V and J ends, which lost 3 bases and 4 bases, there was a span of 9 bases. This CDR3 reads CAISDFRSTEAFF. The CDR3 DNA reads as TGTGCCATCAGTGATTTCAGAAGCACTGAAGCTTTCTTT.

V and J are TRBV18 and TRBJ2-1; weak D call: TRBD2 (6 bases). The CDR3 loop spans 14 amino acids. Trimming removed 3 bases at V and 8 bases at J, with 14 bases between. The germline V gene has CDR1 KGHSH and CDR2 LQKENI. CDR3 loop: CASSPPGSGHEQFF. CDR3 sequence (DNA): TGTGCCAGCTCACCGCCCGGGAGTGGGCATGAGCAGTTCTTC.

This chain uses TRBV7-9 with TRBJ1-3; D ambiguous. Germline CDR1 and CDR2: SEHNR and FQNEAQ (reference sequence). V was cut by 4 bases and J by 3 bases, with 7 bases left in between. This CDR3 contains 13 residues. The CDR3 loop is CASSSKVGNTIYF. The DNA of the CDR3 is TGTGCCAGCAGCTCTAAGGTTGGAAACACCATATATTTT.

V usage is TRBV27 and J usage is TRBJ1-2; D ambiguous. CDR3 length: 13 amino acids. Germline loops: CDR1 MNHEY, CDR2 SMNVEV (reference sequence). Trimming took off 2 bases at V and 2 bases at J, with 6 bases between the two ends. DNA of the CDR3: TGTGCCAGCAGTTTAACGGAAAACTATGGCTACACCTTC. Translating gives CASSLTENYGYTF.

This clone came up a few times. The chain's CDR3 is CASSPRQGGSYEQYF. In DNA form, the CDR3 reads TGTGCCAGCTCACCCCGGCAGGGCGGCTCCTACGAGCAGTACTTC. The genes are TRBV18 and TRBJ2-7; tentatively, D is TRBD1 (5 bases). Germline values: CDR1 KGHSH, CDR2 LQKENI. The V and J ends lost 3 bases and 0 bases respectively, with 12 bases between them. This CDR3 spans 15 amino acids.

Of note for this clone: The junction departs from germline at one end; a sequencing error may be responsible. The J gene is TRBJ2-2, the V gene TRBV7-7, with TRBD2 matching 14 bases. Looked up from germline, CDR1 is SSHAT and CDR2 is FNYEAQ (reference sequence). This CDR3 has 16 residues. The CDR3 DNA reads TGTGCTAGCAGACCAGGACTAGCGGGAGGCACCGGGGAGCTGTTTTTT. Translating it yields CASRPGLAGGTGELFF.

V usage is TRBV5-1 and J usage is TRBJ2-5, with 9 bases that match TRBD1. The CDR3 runs to 15 residues. V was pared by 3 bases and J by 3 bases, with 6 bases of the junction left unmatched. CDR1 and CDR2 (germline): SGHRS, YFSETQ. CDR3 amino acids: CASSYGQGREETQYF. The CDR3 DNA sequence: TGCGCCAGCAGCTATGGACAGGGGAGGGAAGAGACCCAGTACTTC.

The chain carries TRBV11-2 and TRBJ1-1; D gene uncertain. CDR1 is SGHAT, CDR2 FQNNGV, per germline. CDR3 length equals 14 residues. With 4 bases removed from V and 0 bases from J, the gap between germline ends came to 9 bases. The CDR3 region is CASSSFRLNTEAFF. The CDR3 coding sequence is TGTGCCAGCAGCTCCTTCCGACTGAACACTGAAGCTTTCTTT.

The chain couples TRBV5-4 to TRBJ2-2, with D perhaps given as TRBD1 or TRBD2 (6 bases each). Germline values: CDR1 SGHNT, CDR2 YYREEE (reference sequence). The CDR3 contains 15 residues. Trimming pared 0 bases from V and 6 bases from J, leaving 12 bases between. The CDR3 reads CASSLVGGAPGELFF. The DNA of the CDR3 is TGTGCCAGCAGCTTGGTGGGGGGCGCGCCCGGGGAGCTGTTTTTT.

This clone was detected once. This chain links TRBV5-1 with TRBJ2-2; the match to TRBD1 covers 7 bases. The junction had 3 bases not matched to a gene; V was cut back by 0 bases and J by 7 bases. Germline CDR1 and CDR2: SGHRS and YFSETQ. CDR3 length: 14 amino acids. The CDR3 spells CASSLDRGYGELFF. As DNA, the CDR3 is TGCGCCAGCAGCTTGGACAGGGGATACGGGGAGCTGTTTTTT.

CDR3 DNA: TGTGCCAGCAGTAAACTAGAAGAGCAGTACTTC. Translating it yields CASSKLEEQYF. This chain joins TRBV28 and TRBJ2-7; D is perhaps TRBD2 (5 bases). Germline V gene lookup returns CDR1 MDHEN and CDR2 SYDVKM. V gave up 5 bases and J gave up 7 bases, with 9 bases separating them. The CDR3 is made up of 11 amino acids.

Concerning this clone itself: An end of the junction does not agree with germline; a read error may underlie this. Other DNA sequences in the same sample also yield this CDR3. V gene TRBV5-1 combines with J gene TRBJ1-2, with D tentatively TRBD1 (5 bases). Germline CDR1 and CDR2: SGHRS and YFSETQ. The CDR3 has 16 amino acids. The CDR3 DNA sequence: TGCGCCAGCAGCCCTCTAGGCGGGGCGACTTGGGATGGTTACACCTTC. It specifies CASSPLGGATWDGYTF.

The V call is TRBV18, the J call TRBJ2-5, with a possible D match to TRBD1 (7 bases). The V gene's germline CDR1 is KGHSH and CDR2 LQKENI. The CDR3 is 14 residues long. Deletions cut 5 bases from V and 1 base from J, with 11 bases between. The CDR3 nucleotides are TGTGCCAGCTCAGCGGGACAGTTCCAAGAGACCCAGTACTTC. Encoded protein: CASSAGQFQETQYF.

The V gene is TRBV11-2, the J gene TRBJ2-4, with unresolved D. Germline V CDR1 and CDR2: SGHAT, FQNNGV. The germline V and J ends were trimmed by 4 bases and 0 bases, with 10 bases remaining between them. There are 15 residues in the CDR3. The CDR3 here is CASSSPDIAKNIQYF. CDR3 bases: TGTGCCAGCAGCTCCCCCGACATAGCCAAAAACATTCAGTACTTC.

This chain connects TRBV4-1 to TRBJ2-7; either TRBD1 or TRBD2 may supply D (5 bases each). The CDR3 is 14 residues long. The germline V gene encodes CDR1 MGHRA and CDR2 YSYEKL. The ends were cut back, 1 base at V and 5 bases at J, with 12 bases in the middle. CDR3: CASSQGAGRNEQYF. The DNA of the CDR3 is TGCGCCAGCAGCCAAGGGGCAGGGAGAAACGAGCAGTACTTC.

This sequence joins TRBV6-6 and TRBJ2-1; TRBD2 aligns across 9 bases. After removal of 6 bases from V and 7 bases from J, the junction contained 4 bases not matched to a gene. The CDR3 spans 13 residues. The germline CDR1 and CDR2 sequences are MNHNY and SVGAGI (reference sequence). CDR3 sequence (DNA): TGTGCCAGCAGAGCGGGAGGAAGAAATGAGCAGTTCTTC. Residues: CASRAGGRNEQFF.

The chain uses TRBV7-9 and TRBJ2-3, with 9 bases matching TRBD1. CDR3 length equals 16 residues. From germline, CDR1 is SEHNR and CDR2 FQNEAQ (reference sequence). V was clipped by 5 bases and J by 3 bases; unmatched bases: 9. The CDR3 loop is CASSVNRGQRTDTQYF. CDR3 coding DNA: TGTGCCAGCAGCGTAAACAGGGGGCAGAGGACAGATACGCAGTATTTT.